This TCR beta chain came from a study of shared clonotypes between healthy human individuals. Study conclusions and caveats: Researchers found naive subsets generally carried larger estimated richness than memory subsets. Compared with clonotypes that all four donors shared, non-shared clonotypes had lower generation probabilities. Sharing across a handful of donors was seen in around 5% of naive CD4 clonotypes.

Produced via immunoSEQ multiplex PCR; TCRdb's table is partial and in-frame only. The table shows hundreds of thousands of clones, with about three quarters occurring only once. CDR3 length: 16 residues. Germline V gene lookup returns CDR1 MGHRA and CDR2 YSYEKL. The J segment lost 4 bases and the V segment lost 6 bases, leaving 10 bases of the junction unmatched. This clone is a singleton in its sample. Its target is unknown. Sequenced: memory CD4+ T cells sorted from blood. Subset in this sample: CD45RA-negative fraction. The source is a woman aged 25 to 45 in good health. V is TRBV4-1 and J is TRBJ2-1; 9 bases fit TRBD1. CDR3: CASSPRGTGTYNEQFF. Written as DNA, the CDR3 is TGCGCCAGCAGTCCCAGGGGGACAGGGACGTACAATGAGCAGTTCTTC.